This T cell receptor (beta chain) is drawn from a study of vaccination and CD4 T cells after COVID-19 (dated by TCRdb to the early 2020s). Looking at the study overall: Convalescent patients had a positive SARS-CoV-2 result on nasal swab PCR, and of these patients, some ten had mild disease and one had severe disease. The convalescent cohort comprised six males and four females, including two Hispanic individuals, seven Caucasians, two Asians and one multiracial person. Participants received two doses of either the Pfizer-BioNTech BNT162b2 vaccine (n=8) or the Moderna mRNA-1273 vaccine (n=2). Post-COVID blood samples were collected from convalescent patients a median of around 96 days after diagnosis, with a range of about 35 to 180 days. Post-vaccine blood samples were obtained a median of approximately 74 days after the second vaccine dose, with a range of roughly 14 to 241 days. For stimulating the cultures, overlapping spike peptide pools were used, derived from SARS-CoV-2 as well as from the common cold coronaviruses HCoV-NL63, HCoV-OC43 and HCoV-229E. Control cultures received a CEFX viral epitope pool as the positive control, an HIV-1 Nef peptide pool as the negative control, or no peptide. The spike-specific CD4+ TCR repertoire was compared before and after mRNA vaccination in approximately ten COVID-19 convalescent patients and a handful of infection-naive healthy vaccine recipients.

The intended sense of this specimen's treatment or condition label: roughly ten-day PBMC culture with coronavirus spike peptide pools or control peptides (ViraFEST assay). The ViraFEST assay, used in the study, expanded antigen-specific T cells with peptide pools and then identified the expanded clonotypes through TCR sequencing. The positive SARS-CoV-2 PCR tests of the convalescent patients were dated from March to December 2020, before the Alpha, Beta and Delta variants emerged in the United States. PBMCs were cultured at around 2.2 million per well in IMDM supplemented with 5% human AB serum and 8.5 to 10 IU/ml IL-2, with about 10 ug/ml peptide pools added. Half of the culture medium was replaced with fresh IL-2-containing medium on days 3 and 7. Once the cells had been in culture for around ten days, the EasySep CD4+ T cell isolation kit was used to isolate CD4+ T cells by negative selection. PBMCs were separated from whole blood using Ficoll-Paque Plus gradient centrifugation and then either used fresh or cryopreserved at -140C. Culture conditions were generally each tested in triplicate wells.

The study at large found these results: Nearly all vaccine-specific clones in convalescent patients (304 of 307) were mono-reactive for SARS-CoV-2 spike rather than cross-reactive with common cold coronaviruses. Only a relatively small number of convalescent patients were included in the study, and early timepoints following natural infection were not analyzed. Among the post-vaccine SARS-CoV-2-reactive clones in convalescent patients, a median roughly 85% showed up only after vaccination, which suggests vaccine-specific priming. An increase in the median number of SARS-CoV-2-reactive clonotypes from around 20 after infection to 35 to 40 after vaccination was observed, but the change was not found to be significant.

V is pruned by 0 bases and J by 0 bases, leaving 4 bases of the junction without a gene match. CDR3 length: 18 amino acids, cysteine to phenylalanine. This entry keeps only the CDR3 DNA: 54 bases, framed from base 1. The germline V gene specifies SGHNT as CDR1 and YENEEA as CDR2. To note about this clonotype: Its specific antigen is unknown. No clone much larger than this one lies a single base away; base qualities are absent.

The protocol used for the library was PCR. TCR sequencing of DNA from cultured CD4+ T cells used the Oncomine TCR Beta short-read assay at the Johns Hopkins FTIC core. Genomic DNA was extracted from the cultured CD4+ T cells with the QIAamp micro DNA kit. Oncomine TCR Beta libraries from cultured CD4+ T cells were pooled with unique dual indexes and sequenced on an Illumina iSeq 100. In the source study's methods: Non-productive sequences were removed, and CDR3s not starting with C, not ending with F or W, or shorter than 7 amino acids were discarded. The MANAFEST web application was used to identify antigen-specific clonotypes by comparing peptide-stimulated wells against reference wells and other culture wells. An FDR below 0.05, an odds ratio above 5, and a productive frequency above 0.1% in at least two of three replicate wells were required for clones to be considered positive. A clonotype was classed as cross-reactive if the clonotype showed significant expansion both in SARS-CoV-2 spike wells and in at least one common cold coronavirus spike condition. Similarity between CDR3 sequences was evaluated in R version 3.6.1 using Levenshtein distances (stringdist) and unrooted phylogenetic trees (ape). TCRdb trimmed the raw reads at Q25, called clones with MiXCR and kept productive beta chains. Under each unique CDR3 protein, matching rows form one entry showing the most common genes and DNA. Clone size and V and J calls follow TCRdb, not the original study. This sample holds about 25,000 distinct CDR3 sequences; around 49% were observed only once. The ten largest clonotypes hold approximately 6.1% of the sample.

The origin of this receptor is a human donor who had recovered from COVID-19. Recombination joined TRBV11-3 with TRBJ2-2, with TRBD1 matching 10 junction bases. The material sequenced was CD4+ T cells from blood, cultured in vitro. The CDR3 has the sequence CASSLEGGTGANTGELFF. The bases are TGTGCCAGCAGCTTAGAGGGCGGGACAGGGGCGAACACCGGGGAGCTGTTTTTT.